The rows below give T cell receptor beta chains drawn from one sample of a study of blood T cell repertoires in COVID-19. The protocol was immunoSEQ multiplex PCR, while the TCRdb copy is restricted to in-frame clones and leaves out a portion. Seen here are about 110,000 clones, 60% to 85% observed once, and the top ten hold 1.5% to 2%. The specimen was peripheral blood. These receptors were collected from a woman aged 40 to 50 with acute or convalescent COVID-19. Each CDR3 is given with its conserved first and last residue. D genes are given only for firm matches. The size entry is marked missing in some rows and otherwise reads once, few, many or a size class.

d_gene,j_gene,v_gene,abundance,CDR3aa,CDR3nt
-,TRBJ2-1,TRBV19,-,CASRGPGFNEQFF,TGTGCCAGTAGGGGCCCGGGGTTCAATGAGCAGTTCTTC
TRBD1,TRBJ2-6,TRBV28,-,CASSLSGTAGANVLTF,TGTGCCAGCAGTCTCTCAGGGACAGCTGGGGCCAACGTCCTGACTTTC
-,TRBJ1-3,TRBV28,-,CASSPDSHTIYF,TGTGCCAGCAGTCCTGACAGTCACACCATATATTTT
-,TRBJ2-5,TRBV3-1/TRBV3-2,-,CATHSAGETQYF,TGTGCCACCCATTCGGCGGGAGAGACCCAGTACTTC
TRBD2,TRBJ2-1,TRBV5-1,-,CASSRYWGSGGANEQFF,TGCGCCAGCAGCCGCTATTGGGGTAGCGGGGGGGCCAATGAGCAGTTCTTC
TRBD1,TRBJ2-2,TRBV5-1,-,CASSPSDRATGELFF,TGCGCCAGCAGCCCCTCAGACAGGGCTACCGGGGAGCTGTTTTTT
-,TRBJ2-3,TRBV18,-,CASSQSGPDTQYF,TGTGCCAGCTCACAAAGCGGGCCAGATACGCAGTATTTT
TRBD1,TRBJ1-6,TRBV18,many,CASSPTPVGQGNSPLHF,TGTGCCAGCTCACCTACTCCTGTGGGACAGGGGAATTCACCCCTCCACTTT
-,TRBJ1-4,TRBV15,-,CATSRDLGAREKLFF,TGTGCCACCAGCAGAGATCTGGGGGCTAGGGAAAAACTGTTTTTT
-,TRBJ1-2,TRBV3-1/TRBV3-2,-,CASSQGHQNYGYTF,TGTGCCAGCAGCCAGGGACATCAGAACTATGGCTACACCTTC
TRBD2,TRBJ2-3,TRBV5-6,-,CASSLASGSTDTQYF,TGTGCCAGCAGCTTAGCTAGCGGTAGCACAGATACGCAGTATTTT
-,TRBJ2-1,TRBV5-1,once,CASSFRLGVIEQFF,TGCGCCAGCAGCTTTCGCTTGGGAGTCATTGAGCAGTTCTTC
-,TRBJ2-7,TRBV29-1,-,CSVREPASEQYF,TGCAGCGTGAGGGAACCGGCCTCCGAGCAGTACTTC
-,TRBJ2-3,TRBV2,-,CATTDTSSTDTQYF,TGTGCCACGACGGACACCTCTAGCACAGATACGCAGTATTTT
TRBD2,TRBJ2-1,TRBV12-5,-,CASGLEAGTTYNEQFF,TGTGCTAGTGGTTTAGAAGCGGGGACGACCTACAATGAGCAGTTCTTC
TRBD1,TRBJ2-7,TRBV4-1,-,CASSHGTGEREQYF,TGCGCCAGCAGCCACGGGACAGGGGAAAGGGAGCAGTACTTC
-,TRBJ2-7,TRBV18,-,CASSPPMGGPYEQYF,TGTGCCAGCTCACCACCGATGGGGGGACCCTACGAGCAGTACTTC
TRBD2,TRBJ2-5,TRBV13,-,CASSLLGGSQETQYF,TGTGCCAGCAGCTTATTGGGGGGGAGCCAAGAGACCCAGTACTTC
-,TRBJ2-3,TRBV11-1,-,CASSPGIGADTQYF,TGTGCCAGCAGCCCTGGAATAGGGGCCGATACGCAGTATTTT
-,TRBJ2-5,TRBV2,few,CASSWRGLKEETQYF,TGTGCCAGCAGTTGGCGGGGCCTGAAAGAAGAGACCCAGTACTTC
-,TRBJ1-5,TRBV5-1,-,CASSLAGTRTAFNQPQHF,TGCGCCAGCAGCTTGGCCGGTACCAGGACAGCTTTCAATCAGCCCCAGCATTTT
-,TRBJ2-1,TRBV27,-,CASSLDSGQYNEQFF,TGTGCCAGCAGTTTAGATTCCGGACAGTACAATGAGCAGTTCTTC
-,TRBJ2-2,TRBV7-2,-,CASSWGPNTGELFF,TGTGCCAGCAGCTGGGGCCCTAACACCGGGGAGCTGTTTTTT
-,TRBJ1-3,TRBV6-5,-,CASRYGSGNTIYF,TGTGCCAGCCGGTACGGCTCTGGAAACACCATATATTTT
-,TRBJ2-2,TRBV19,-,CASKGQANTGELFF,TGTGCCAGTAAAGGACAAGCGAACACCGGGGAGCTGTTTTTT
TRBD1,TRBJ1-6,TRBV5-1,-,CASSLGSGGYSPLHF,TGCGCCAGCAGCTTGGGGTCAGGGGGTTATTCACCCCTCCACTTT
-,TRBJ2-1,TRBV28,-,CASSLATDEQFF,TGTGCCAGCAGTTTAGCAACGGATGAGCAGTTCTTC
TRBD1,TRBJ2-1,TRBV9,-,CASSQGAGYNEQFF,TGTGCCAGTAGCCAGGGGGCAGGTTACAATGAGCAGTTCTTC
TRBD1,TRBJ1-1,TRBV5-1,-,CASSLQGAGTEAFF,TGCGCCAGCAGCCTACAGGGGGCTGGCACTGAAGCTTTCTTT
TRBD2,TRBJ2-3,TRBV29-1,once,CSVNTGGAKTDTQYF,TGCAGCGTAAATACCGGGGGGGCCAAAACAGATACGCAGTATTTT
-,TRBJ1-6,TRBV5-1,few,CASSLWTVSSYNSPLHF,TGCGCCAGCAGCTTGTGGACAGTGAGCTCCTATAATTCACCCCTCCACTTT
TRBD1,TRBJ1-2,TRBV24-1,-,CATSDNRGNYGYTF,TGTGCCACCAGTGACAACAGGGGGAACTATGGCTACACCTTC
TRBD2,TRBJ2-5,TRBV4-2,-,CASSQGTSAGGETQYF,TGTGCCAGCAGCCAAGGGACCTCGGCTGGGGGGGAAACCCAGTACTTC
-,TRBJ1-2,TRBV4-2,few,CASSQAYSVGGDSYTF,TGTGCCAGCAGCCAAGCCTATTCAGTCGGGGGAGATAGCTACACCTTC
-,TRBJ1-4,TRBV2,-,CASTEGLVEKLFF,TGTGCCAGCACCGAGGGCTTGGTGGAAAAACTGTTTTTT
TRBD1,TRBJ2-2,TRBV28,-,CATSTPGQGAGTGELFF,TGTGCCACCAGTACCCCGGGACAGGGGGCCGGCACCGGGGAGCTGTTTTTT
-,TRBJ2-7,TRBV29-1,-,CSVTKSYEQYF,TGCAGCGTCACGAAGAGTTACGAGCAGTACTTC
-,TRBJ1-2,TRBV7-2,-,CASSLAGQNYGYTF,TGTGCCAGCAGCTTAGCGGGGCAGAACTATGGCTACACCTTC
-,TRBJ2-7,TRBV3-1/TRBV3-2,-,CASSQDTLVFLHF,TGTGCCAGCAGCCAAGATACTCTTGTCTTCCTTCATTTC
-,TRBJ2-2,TRBV18,-,CASSPPQGSSKAGELFF,TGTGCCAGCTCACCACCCCAGGGAAGCAGTAAGGCCGGGGAGCTGTTTTTT